This note documents a single TCR beta chain sequence. Deletions cut 4 bases from V and 0 bases from J, with 10 bases between. This CDR3 has 14 amino acids. In germline, CDR1 is MDHEN, CDR2 SYDVKM. Per the original methods: The assay estimated nucleated cells by amplifying reference gene primers. The table came from immunoSEQ multiplex PCR; TCRdb's copy has only in-frame clones and leaves some out. That table is the source of V, J and clone size, and D and trimming were worked out from the DNA. The table records about 230,000 clones, over 85% of them present only once. These data originate in a study of blood T cell repertoires in COVID-19. The overall study: Both acute and convalescent COVID-19 samples were obtained from the United States, Italy and Spain. PBMCs, B-cell-depleted T cells, or T cells provided the cDNA or gDNA that made up the material.

All enrollees were roughly 18 to 100 years old and from approximately 24 US areas. The receptor comes from a woman in her twenties or thirties with acute COVID-19. This chain uses TRBV28 with TRBJ2-7; weak D call: TRBD1 (6 bases). Sample: PBMCs or T cells enriched from blood (not recorded which). In DNA form, the CDR3 reads TGTGCCAGCAGTTCCGGGACACGCTCCTACGAGCAGTACTTC. This codes for CASSSGTRSYEQYF.